The text below deals with one TCR beta chain. The specificity of this receptor is unknown. Base qualities are not recorded, but no much larger clone differs from it by a single base. The library was made by the immunoSEQ multiplex PCR assay. Per the source publication's procedure: A statistical classification framework was developed to diagnose cytomegalovirus status using the catalog of TCR beta chain sequences. Here the immuneACCESS table is served through TCRdb, limited to in-frame sequences with V and J called. Missing clones are a known gap in these copies; in checked studies unresolved V genes cover under half, and the rest lacks a known reason. Clonal size and the V and J genes are those of that table, whereas D and trimming came from the DNA. This sample is represented by 100,000 to 150,000 clones; 89% of them were singletons. The biggest ten clones account for about 1% of the sample. This specimen comes from a study of cytomegalovirus exposure and HLA in healthy donors (dated by TCRdb to about 2017). Looking at the study overall: The 700 or so repertoires of the first cohort and the roughly 120 validation repertoires were produced on the same platform, according to a later analysis. The study was designed to test whether signatures of past pathogen exposure could be identified by cataloging public T cell receptors. Besides the first cohort of under 700 subjects, a separate validation cohort made up of over 100 different subjects was used. To predict cytomegalovirus infection status, the study brought together high-throughput TCR immunosequencing, statistical association of individual TCRs with disease status, and machine learning.

General study outcomes and caveats: In vitro tests confirmed that a few of the cytomegalovirus-associated TCR beta chains recognize cytomegalovirus antigens. Cytomegalovirus status was reported to be diagnosed by the classifier with high specificity and sensitivity in both the original and validation cohorts. The authors suggested that the approach could potentially be extended to other disease states and immunological phenotypes. Most TCR sequences were seen in very few donors, while some public TCRs were found in many individuals. The validation cohort had no HLA typing available for a later analysis, so co-occurrence within that cohort was assessed over all 120 or so repertoires. In a later analysis, TCRs clustered in the first cohort were found to also tend to co-occur in the 100 to 150 validation repertoires, with 90% to 95% of cluster scores above 0. In the study, some 160 TCR beta chains were listed as associated with cytomegalovirus.

As encoded in the germline V gene, CDR1 is MDHEN while CDR2 is SYDVKM. The CDR3 covers 14 residues, taking in both the cysteine and the phenylalanine. Left in the record is the CDR3 DNA by itself, 42 bases read in frame from the first base. V is cut by 8 bases and J by 7 bases, and the space between the germline ends is 17 bases. The donors belonged to the validation cohort of over a hundred subjects, which was separate from the roughly 680-subject first cohort. This TCR was sampled from a woman aged 18-29 years in good health and CMV-seronegative. The sample comprised PBMCs. In this chain, TRBV28 is recombined with TRBJ1-4; the D segment could be TRBD1, given 5 matching bases. Here is the DNA: TGTGCCAGCGCCCTGGACACCCGTCGTGAAAAACTGTTTTTT. Protein translation: CASALDTRREKLFF.